The T cell receptor (beta chain) under discussion was sequenced for a study of shared clonotypes between healthy human individuals. The study, taken as a whole, reports: Rarefaction showed sorted-subset sequencing was incomplete despite large depth. Generation of non-shared clonotypes was less probable than generation of clonotypes shared by all four donors. In a few donors, about 5% of naive CD4 clonotypes appeared in common.

With regard to this clone: Its cognate antigen is unknown. Different DNA sequences within this sample yield the same CDR3.

Naive CD8 populations comprised CD45RO-negative cells positively selected for CCR7, excluding terminally differentiated effector memory CD45RA+ cells. V lost 2 bases and J 8 bases, leaving 6 bases between the germline ends. The CDR3 length is 12 residues. CDR1 is MNHEY and CDR2 is SVGAGI in the germline V gene. Original processing notes: Filtering of immunoSEQ junctional sequences could not match full-length read filtering. Profiling relied on immunoSEQ multiplex PCR, and the TCRdb table lists in-frame clones only, not all of them. V, J and clone size derive from that table, while D and trimming were established from the DNA sequence. Here the sample spans millions of clones, about 95% being singletons.

Sequences were obtained from naive CD8+ T cells sorted from blood. The TCR was taken from a man aged 18-30 years in good health. The chain carries TRBV6-5 and TRBJ2-2; no clear D. The DNA for the CDR3 is TGTGCCAGCAGTTACCCTGCGGGGGAGCTGTTTTTT. This translates into CASSYPAGELFF.